The 3 T cell receptor beta chains in this list originate from one sample, sequenced in a study of cytomegalovirus exposure and HLA in healthy donors. This PCR relied on a set of 60 Vbeta primers and 13 Jbeta primers. The method was immunoSEQ multiplex PCR; TCRdb's version includes in-frame clones alone and lacks a portion of them. There are about 140,000 clones in the sample; over 60% occur only once, and around 6% lies in the top ten. Input material: PBMCs. These receptors were obtained from a woman aged 55-69 years in good health and CMV-seronegative.

In this sample, this clone turned up a few times. The chain recombines TRBV5-4 with TRBJ2-7; 9 nucleotides match TRBD2. The length of the CDR3 is 16 residues. Trimming removed 4 bases from V and 5 bases from J; junction bases left unmatched: 13. Germline-derived CDR1 and CDR2 are SGHNT and YYREEE (reference sequence). The CDR3, as DNA: TGTGCCAGCAGCCCTGGCGGGAGGGGGGCAACCCACGAGCAGTACTTC. Translation: CASSPGGRGATHEQYF.

This clone was seen more than once but under ten times. The rearrangement uses TRBV29-1 and TRBJ1-1; TRBD1 matches 7 bases. The CDR3 runs 13 residues. Germline CDR1 SQVTM, CDR2 ANQGSEA. Trimming cost V 6 bases and J 3 bases; bases outside gene matches: 7. Here the CDR3 DNA reads TGCAGCGTCTGTCAGGGGGTAGACACTGAAGCTTTCTTT. It codes for CSVCQGVDTEAFF.

The chain recombines TRBV28 with TRBJ2-1, with 8 bases that match TRBD2. Trimming took 5 bases from V and 8 from J; bases not matched to a gene: 8. CDR1 is MDHEN and CDR2 is SYDVKM in the germline V gene. This CDR3 has 14 amino acids. In nucleotides, the CDR3 is TGTGCCAGCAGTGGCGGGAGGTCTATGTATGAGCAGTTCTTC. Its translation is CASSGGRSMYEQFF.